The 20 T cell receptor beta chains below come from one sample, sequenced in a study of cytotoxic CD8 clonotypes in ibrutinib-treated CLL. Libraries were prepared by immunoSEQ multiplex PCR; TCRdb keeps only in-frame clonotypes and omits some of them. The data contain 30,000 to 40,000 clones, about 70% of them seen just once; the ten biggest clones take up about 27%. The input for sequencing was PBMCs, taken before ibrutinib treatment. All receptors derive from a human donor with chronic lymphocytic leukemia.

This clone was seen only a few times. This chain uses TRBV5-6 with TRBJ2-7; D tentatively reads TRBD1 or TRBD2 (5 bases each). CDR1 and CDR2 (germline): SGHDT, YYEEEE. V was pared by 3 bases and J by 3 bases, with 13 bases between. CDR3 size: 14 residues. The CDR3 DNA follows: TGTGCCAGCAGCTGGGGGACGGACCTCTACGAGCAGTACTTC. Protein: CASSWGTDLYEQYF.

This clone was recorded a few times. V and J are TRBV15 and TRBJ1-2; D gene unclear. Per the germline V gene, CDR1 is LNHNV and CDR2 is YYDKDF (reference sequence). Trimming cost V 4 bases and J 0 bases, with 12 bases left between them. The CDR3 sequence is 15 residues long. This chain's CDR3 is CATSTVLNPNYGYTF. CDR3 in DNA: TGTGCCACCAGCACCGTCCTAAACCCTAACTATGGCTACACCTTC.

The CDR3 is CAWSVNWVNYGYTF. The CDR3 DNA reads as TGTGCCTGGAGTGTAAACTGGGTGAACTATGGCTACACCTTC. J is TRBJ1-2 and V is TRBV30; D gene ambiguous. The CDR3 runs to 14 residues. Germline values: CDR1 GTSNPN, CDR2 SVGIG (reference sequence). V was trimmed by 0 bases and J by 2 bases, leaving 10 bases between them.

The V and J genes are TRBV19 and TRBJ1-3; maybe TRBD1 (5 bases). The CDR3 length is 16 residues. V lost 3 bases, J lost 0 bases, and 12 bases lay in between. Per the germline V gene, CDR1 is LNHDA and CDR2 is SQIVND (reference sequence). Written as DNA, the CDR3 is TGTGCCAGTAGTATCGGGACGTACAGCTCTGGAAACACCATATATTTT. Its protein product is CASSIGTYSSGNTIYF.

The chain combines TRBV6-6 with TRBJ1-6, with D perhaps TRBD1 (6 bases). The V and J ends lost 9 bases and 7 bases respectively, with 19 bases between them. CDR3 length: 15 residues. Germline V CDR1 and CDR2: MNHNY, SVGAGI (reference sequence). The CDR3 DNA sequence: TGTGCCAGTAGGGAACAGGGCCAGGGCAATTCACCCCTCCACTTT. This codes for CASREQGQGNSPLHF.

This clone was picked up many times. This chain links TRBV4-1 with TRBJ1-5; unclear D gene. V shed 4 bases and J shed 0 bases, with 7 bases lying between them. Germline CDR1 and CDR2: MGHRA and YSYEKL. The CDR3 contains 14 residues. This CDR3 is CASSLYNSNQPQHF. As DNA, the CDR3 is TGCGCCAGCAGCCTTTACAATAGCAATCAGCCCCAGCATTTT.

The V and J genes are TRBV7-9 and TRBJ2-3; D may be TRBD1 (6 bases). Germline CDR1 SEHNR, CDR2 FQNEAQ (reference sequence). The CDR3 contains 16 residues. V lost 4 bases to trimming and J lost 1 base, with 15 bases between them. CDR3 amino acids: CASSSLTYRGTDTQYF. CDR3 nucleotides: TGTGCCAGCAGCTCACTCACTTACAGGGGCACAGATACGCAGTATTTT.

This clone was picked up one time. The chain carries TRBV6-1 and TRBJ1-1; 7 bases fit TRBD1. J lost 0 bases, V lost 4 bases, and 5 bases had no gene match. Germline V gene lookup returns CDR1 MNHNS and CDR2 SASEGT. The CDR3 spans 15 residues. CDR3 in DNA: TGTGCCAGCAGTGGCAACAGGGGAATGAACACTGAAGCTTTCTTT. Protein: CASSGNRGMNTEAFF.

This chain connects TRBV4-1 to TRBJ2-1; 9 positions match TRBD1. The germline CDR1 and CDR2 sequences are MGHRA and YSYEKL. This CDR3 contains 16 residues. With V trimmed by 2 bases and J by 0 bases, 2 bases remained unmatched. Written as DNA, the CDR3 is TGCGCCAGCAGCCAAACAGGGGGCTACTCCTACAATGAGCAGTTCTTC. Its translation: CASSQTGGYSYNEQFF.

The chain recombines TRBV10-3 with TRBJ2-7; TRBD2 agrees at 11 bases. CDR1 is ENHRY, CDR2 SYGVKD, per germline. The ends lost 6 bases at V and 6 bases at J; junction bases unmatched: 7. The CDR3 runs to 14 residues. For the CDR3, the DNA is TGTGCCATCAGCCTTAGCGGGGGGGCCGGCGAGCAGTACTTC. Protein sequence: CAISLSGGAGEQYF.

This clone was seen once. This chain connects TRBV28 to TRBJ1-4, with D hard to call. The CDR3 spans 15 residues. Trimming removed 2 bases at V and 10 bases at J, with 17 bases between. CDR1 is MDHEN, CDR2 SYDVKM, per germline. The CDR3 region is CASSLSSRHDGKLFF. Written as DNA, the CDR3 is TGTGCCAGCAGTTTAAGTTCGAGACATGATGGAAAACTGTTTTTT.

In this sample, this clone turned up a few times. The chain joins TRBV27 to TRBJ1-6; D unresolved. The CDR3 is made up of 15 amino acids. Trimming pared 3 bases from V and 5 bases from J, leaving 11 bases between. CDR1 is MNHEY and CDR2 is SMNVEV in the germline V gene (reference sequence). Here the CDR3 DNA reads TGTGCCAGCAGTTTTGTGGGTGCTGATAATTCACCCCTCCACTTT. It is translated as CASSFVGADNSPLHF.

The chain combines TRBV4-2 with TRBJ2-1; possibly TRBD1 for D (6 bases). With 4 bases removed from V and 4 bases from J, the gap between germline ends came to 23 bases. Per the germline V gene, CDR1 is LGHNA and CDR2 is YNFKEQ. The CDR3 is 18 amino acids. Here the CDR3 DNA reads TGTGCCAGCAGCCGCCGTCTCCCGGGGCAGGGGTCGTACAATGAGCAGTTCTTC. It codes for CASSRRLPGQGSYNEQFF.

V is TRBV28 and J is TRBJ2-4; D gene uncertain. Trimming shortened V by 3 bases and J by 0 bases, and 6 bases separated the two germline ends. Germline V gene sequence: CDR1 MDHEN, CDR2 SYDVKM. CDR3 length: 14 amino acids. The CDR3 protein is CASSLVRAKNIQYF. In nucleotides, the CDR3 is TGTGCCAGCAGTTTGGTCAGAGCCAAAAACATTCAGTACTTC. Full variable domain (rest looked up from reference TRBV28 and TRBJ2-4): DVKVTQSSRYLVKRTGEKVFLECVQDMDHENMFWYRQDPGLGLRLIYFSYDVKMKEKGDIPEGYSVSREKKERFSLILESASTNQTSMYLCASSLVRAKNIQYFGAGTRLSVL.

This CDR3 reads CASSLAPGLFTDTQYF. The CDR3 DNA reads as TGTGCCAGCAGCTTAGCCCCGGGACTTTTCACAGATACGCAGTATTTT. The chain joins TRBV7-6 to TRBJ2-3; possibly TRBD2 for D (6 bases). The CDR3 is made up of 16 amino acids. Trimming pared 0 bases from V and 2 bases from J, leaving 12 bases between. Germline V gene data show CDR1 as SGHVS and CDR2 as FNYEAQ.

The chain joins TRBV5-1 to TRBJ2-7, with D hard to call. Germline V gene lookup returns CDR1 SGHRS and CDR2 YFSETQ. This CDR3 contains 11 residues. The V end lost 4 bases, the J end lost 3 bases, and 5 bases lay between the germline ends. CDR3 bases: TGCGCCAGCAGCGAGAACTACGAGCAGTACTTC. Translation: CASSENYEQYF.

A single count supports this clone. The CDR3 nucleotides read TGTGCCAGCAGCGTAGACGTCAGTTTCTACGAGCAGTACTTC. Its translation is CASSVDVSFYEQYF. The chain joins TRBV9 to TRBJ2-7; D not certain. V lost 0 bases to trimming and J lost 3 bases, with 10 bases between them. This CDR3 contains 14 residues. Germline V CDR1 and CDR2: SGDLS, YYNGEE.

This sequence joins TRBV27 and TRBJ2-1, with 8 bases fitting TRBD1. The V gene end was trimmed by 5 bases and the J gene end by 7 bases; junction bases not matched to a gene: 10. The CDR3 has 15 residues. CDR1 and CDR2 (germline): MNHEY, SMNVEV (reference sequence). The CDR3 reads CASSVLDRDVNEQFF. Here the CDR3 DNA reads TGTGCCAGCAGTGTGCTGGACAGGGACGTGAATGAGCAGTTCTTC.

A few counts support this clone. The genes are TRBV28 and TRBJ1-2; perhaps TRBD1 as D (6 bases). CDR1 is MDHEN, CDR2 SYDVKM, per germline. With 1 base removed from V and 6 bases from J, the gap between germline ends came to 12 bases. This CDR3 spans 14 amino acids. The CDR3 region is CASSLSTGTNGYTF. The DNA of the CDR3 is TGTGCCAGCAGTTTATCAACAGGGACAAATGGCTACACCTTC.

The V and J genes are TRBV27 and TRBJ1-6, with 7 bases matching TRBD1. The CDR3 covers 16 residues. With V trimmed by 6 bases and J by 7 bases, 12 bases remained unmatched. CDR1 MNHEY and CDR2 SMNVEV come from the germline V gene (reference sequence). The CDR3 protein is CASRSLKGTANSPLHF. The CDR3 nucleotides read TGTGCCAGCAGGTCCTTAAAGGGGACAGCAAATTCACCCCTCCACTTT.